This T cell receptor (beta chain) was recovered during a study of regulatory T cells in long-lasting Graves disease. The CDR3 runs 15 residues. Germline V lookup: CDR1 MDHEN, CDR2 SYDVKM. The V segment lost 7 bases and the J segment 1 base; nucleotides outside the gene matches: 9. Notes on the study in general: Repertoires from persistent disease leaned toward TRBV28, TRBJ1-2 and TRBJ2-5.

The time point denotes: persistent/refractory GD, antithyroid drugs over 5 years with positive TRAb. Generation of the TCR library employed RNA extracted from PBMCs. This clonotype was found many times. The antigen is not known. Both iRepertoire HTBI primers and Arm-PCR of CDR3 regions were used to build the TCR beta libraries. MiXCR, run by TCRdb on the multiplex PCR reads, gives a single entry per CDR3 protein. The table has roughly 500,000 distinct CDR3 sequences, around 20% seen once. The sequence was obtained from a female donor with Graves disease. The J gene is TRBJ2-7, the V gene TRBV28, with 8 bases fitting TRBD1. The material sequenced was peripheral blood mononuclear cells (PBMCs), taken when the disease was refractory, from a patient treated with antithyroid drugs. Written as DNA, the CDR3 is TGTGCCAGCACTTATAAGGACAGGGAGTCCTACGAGCAGTACTTC. As protein: CASTYKDRESYEQYF.